This T cell receptor (beta chain) was sequenced for a study of cytomegalovirus exposure and HLA in healthy donors. Study-wide results and caveats: Reported performance of the classifier showed diagnosis of cytomegalovirus status with high specificity and sensitivity.

Both 60 Vbeta primers and 13 Jbeta primers went into the PCR. The table came from immunoSEQ multiplex PCR; TCRdb's copy has only in-frame clones and leaves some out. The sample holds 170,000 or so clones, approximately 84% seen once. With regard to this clone: Its antigen remains unidentified.

The CDR3 runs to 11 residues. The germline V and J ends were trimmed by 8 bases and 4 bases, with 8 bases remaining between them. Germline V gene sequence: CDR1 MNHNS, CDR2 SASEGT. This rearrangement joins TRBV6-1 to TRBJ1-2; maybe TRBD1 (5 bases). Sequenced material: PBMCs. The sequence came from a male donor in good health and CMV-seropositive. CDR3 sequence reads: CASSGLYGYTF. The CDR3 DNA reads TGTGCCAGCTCGGGACTCTATGGCTACACCTTC.